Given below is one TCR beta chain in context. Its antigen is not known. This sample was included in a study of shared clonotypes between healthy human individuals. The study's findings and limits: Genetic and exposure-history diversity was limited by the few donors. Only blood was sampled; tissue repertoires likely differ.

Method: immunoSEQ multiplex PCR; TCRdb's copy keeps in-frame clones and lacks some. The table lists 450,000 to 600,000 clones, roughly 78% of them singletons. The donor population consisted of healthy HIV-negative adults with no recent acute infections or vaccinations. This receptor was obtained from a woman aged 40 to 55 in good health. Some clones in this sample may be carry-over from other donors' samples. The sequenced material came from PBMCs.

CDR3 loop: CASSSPGVEYGYTF. The CDR3 nucleotides read TGTGCCAGCAGCTCGCCAGGGGTGGAATATGGCTACACCTTC. The rearrangement links TRBV27 to TRBJ1-2; D may be TRBD1 (6 bases). Germline V gives CDR1 MNHEY, CDR2 SMNVEV (reference sequence). This CDR3 has 14 amino acids. With 6 bases removed from V and 5 bases from J, the gap between germline ends came to 16 bases.